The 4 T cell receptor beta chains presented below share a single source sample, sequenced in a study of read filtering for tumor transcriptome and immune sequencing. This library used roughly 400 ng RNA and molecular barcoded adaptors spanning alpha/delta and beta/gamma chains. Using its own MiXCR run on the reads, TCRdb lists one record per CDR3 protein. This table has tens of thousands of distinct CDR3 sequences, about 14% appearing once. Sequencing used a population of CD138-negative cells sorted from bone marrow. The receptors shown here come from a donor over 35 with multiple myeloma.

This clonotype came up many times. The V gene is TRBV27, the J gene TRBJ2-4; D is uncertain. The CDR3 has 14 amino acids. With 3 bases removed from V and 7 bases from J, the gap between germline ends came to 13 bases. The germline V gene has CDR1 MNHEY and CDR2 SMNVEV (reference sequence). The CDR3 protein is CASSLRRFENIQYF. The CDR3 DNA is TGTGCCAGCAGTTTGAGAAGATTTGAGAACATTCAGTACTTC.

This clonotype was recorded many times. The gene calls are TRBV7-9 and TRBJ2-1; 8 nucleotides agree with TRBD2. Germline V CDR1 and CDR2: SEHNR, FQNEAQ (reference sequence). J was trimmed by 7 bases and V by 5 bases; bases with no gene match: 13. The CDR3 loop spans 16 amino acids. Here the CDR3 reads CASSHEPGRAGNEQFF. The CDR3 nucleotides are TGTGCCAGCAGCCACGAGCCCGGGAGGGCCGGTAATGAGCAGTTCTTC.

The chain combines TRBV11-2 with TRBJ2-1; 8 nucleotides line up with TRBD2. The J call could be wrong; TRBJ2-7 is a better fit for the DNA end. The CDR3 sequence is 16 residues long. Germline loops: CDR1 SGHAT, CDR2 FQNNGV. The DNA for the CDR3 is TGTGCCAGTAGTCACAGCGGGAGTAACCCCTACAATGAGCAGTACTTC. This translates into CASSHSGSNPYNEQYF.

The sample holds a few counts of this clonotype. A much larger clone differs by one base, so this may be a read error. The CDR3 sequence is CASSVGSSSYKQYF. In DNA, the CDR3 is TGTGCCAGCAGCGTAGGGTCGAGCTCCTACAAGCAGTACTTC. The chain uses TRBV9 and TRBJ2-7; D is undetermined. This CDR3 region has 14 residues. Germline CDR1 reads SGDLS; CDR2 reads YYNGEE.